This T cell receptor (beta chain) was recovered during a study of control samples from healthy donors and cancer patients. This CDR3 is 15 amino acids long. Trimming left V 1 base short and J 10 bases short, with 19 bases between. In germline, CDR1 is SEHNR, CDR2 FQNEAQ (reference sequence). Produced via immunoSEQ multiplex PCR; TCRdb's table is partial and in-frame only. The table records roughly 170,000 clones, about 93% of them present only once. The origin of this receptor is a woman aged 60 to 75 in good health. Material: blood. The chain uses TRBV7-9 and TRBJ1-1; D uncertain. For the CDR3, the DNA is TGTGCCAGCAGCTTAGATGTTGGTTCGGCCCACCGAGCTTTCTTT. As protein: CASSLDVGSAHRAFF.